These 13 T cell receptor beta chains were all obtained from the same sample, sequenced in a study of long-term antiretroviral therapy in people with HIV. Version v3.0 of the immunoSEQ assay ran at survey level. Here immunoSEQ multiplex PCR was the method, and the copy in TCRdb shows in-frame clones only, minus some. The sample has 7,000 to 8,000 clones; over 75% are singletons. The material was unsorted PBMCs, obtained 0.1 years after starting antiretroviral therapy. These receptors were obtained from a man aged 40-50 years with HIV.

The sample holds one count of this clone. The chain employs TRBV5-6 and TRBJ2-1; D might be TRBD2 (5 bases). This CDR3 spans 14 amino acids. V lost 2 bases to trimming and J lost 9 bases, with 15 bases between them. Per germline, CDR1 SGHDT and CDR2 YYEEEE. The CDR3 DNA is TGTGCCAGCAGCTTTTCTGTAGTGAGGGCTGAGCAGTTCTTC. Protein sequence: CASSFSVVRAEQFF.

This chain uses TRBV5-4 with TRBJ1-1; 8 nucleotides align to TRBD1. Looked up from germline, CDR1 is SGHNT and CDR2 is YYREEE (reference sequence). This CDR3 spans 15 amino acids. J was trimmed by 1 base and V by 0 bases; bases with no gene match: 2. CDR3 bases: TGTGCCAGCAGCTTGGACAGGGGGTCGAACACTGAAGCTTTCTTT. Translated, it gives CASSLDRGSNTEAFF.

The chain carries TRBV6-1 and TRBJ1-6, with D possibly being TRBD1 (6 bases). The V and J ends lost 5 bases and 8 bases respectively, with 10 bases between them. This CDR3 region has 13 residues. Germline CDR1 is MNHNS and CDR2 is SASEGT. The chain's CDR3 is CASSTRTDSPLHF. CDR3 sequence (DNA): TGTGCCAGCAGTACCCGGACAGATTCACCCCTCCACTTT.

The chain is built from TRBV18 and TRBJ1-5; maybe TRBD1 (6 bases). Germline CDR1 reads KGHSH; CDR2 reads LQKENI. CDR3 length: 17 residues. Trimming pared 2 bases from V and 6 bases from J, leaving 20 bases between. This chain's CDR3 is CASSPWGSGEFSQPQHF. CDR3 nucleotides: TGTGCCAGCTCACCATGGGGGTCAGGGGAGTTCAGTCAGCCCCAGCATTTT.

This clone was picked up a small number of times. The gene calls are TRBV7-2 and TRBJ1-6; the match to TRBD1 covers 8 bases. The CDR3 spans 16 residues. CDR1 and CDR2 (germline): SGHTA, FQGNSA. Germline trimming cut 2 bases from V and 9 bases from J; bases unmatched to any gene: 9. The CDR3 coding sequence is TGTGCCAGCAGCTTAAGGGGGGGACAGGTGGGTTCACCCCTCCACTTT. This gives the protein CASSLRGGQVGSPLHF.

The chain links TRBV15 to TRBJ2-1, with 14 bases lining up with TRBD2. Germline values: CDR1 LNHNV, CDR2 YYDKDF (reference sequence). V gave up 0 bases and J gave up 8 bases; unmatched junction bases: 6. CDR3 length: 17 amino acids. The CDR3 sequence: CATSRDGGLAGADEQFF. CDR3 nucleotides: TGTGCCACCAGCAGAGATGGGGGACTAGCGGGGGCTGATGAGCAGTTCTTC.

The chain links TRBV19 to TRBJ1-5, with D possibly being TRBD1 (5 bases). This CDR3 region has 14 residues. V shed 5 bases and J shed 7 bases, with 15 bases lying between them. Germline V lookup: CDR1 LNHDA, CDR2 SQIVND (reference sequence). The DNA of the CDR3 is TGTGCCAGTAGTCCGGGTTGGGGGAGCCAGCCCCAGCATTTT. This gives the protein CASSPGWGSQPQHF.

The genes are TRBV5-8 and TRBJ1-1; weak D call: TRBD1 (6 bases). Trimming removed 0 bases at V and 1 base at J, with 13 bases between. Per the germline V gene, CDR1 is SGHTS and CDR2 is YDEGEE. This CDR3 has 16 amino acids. CDR3 region: CASSLAPRTANTEAFF. The DNA of the CDR3 is TGTGCCAGCAGCTTGGCCCCTCGGACAGCGAACACTGAAGCTTTCTTT.

The table lists this clone with a count of one. The CDR3 DNA sequence: TGCAGTGCCTCGCCGGGGCTGGGCTACACCTTC. It specifies CSASPGLGYTF. This chain connects TRBV20-1 to TRBJ1-2; D is perhaps TRBD1 (5 bases). The V end lost 6 bases, the J end lost 8 bases, and 13 bases lay between the germline ends. CDR3 length: 11 residues. Germline-derived CDR1 and CDR2 are DFQATT and SNEGSKA (reference sequence).

The V and J genes are TRBV7-2 and TRBJ1-4, with 9 bases lining up with TRBD1. CDR1 and CDR2 from the germline V gene are SGHTA and FQGNSA. Trimming removed 6 bases from V and 3 bases from J; junction bases left unmatched: 11. The CDR3 sequence is 17 residues long. CDR3 sequence reads: CASRRTGTGRANEKLFF. In DNA, the CDR3 is TGTGCCAGCAGGCGGACCGGGACAGGGAGGGCTAATGAAAAACTGTTTTTT.

The rearrangement links TRBV28 to TRBJ1-2, with D hard to call. Germline CDR1 is MDHEN and CDR2 is SYDVKM. V lost 11 bases and J 4 bases, leaving 14 bases between the germline ends. The CDR3 is 12 residues long. In DNA form, the CDR3 reads TGTGCCTCCGCCTCCAGCCTCTATGGCTACACCTTC. It encodes CASASSLYGYTF.

By proportion, this clone is medium-sized (0.01 to 0.1%). This chain links TRBV2 with TRBJ2-3; 14 bases are a match to TRBD2. Per germline, CDR1 SNHLY and CDR2 FYNNEI. There are 17 residues in the CDR3. With 6 bases clipped from V and 4 bases from J, the junction kept 9 bases outside the gene matches. In DNA, the CDR3 is TGTGCCAGCAGGACTAGCGGGGGGGCCCGGTCCTCAGATACGCAGTATTTT. Translation: CASRTSGGARSSDTQYF. The full variable domain, its missing parts supplied by reference TRBV2 and TRBJ2-3, is EPEVTQTPSHQVTQMGQEVILRCVPISNHLYFYWYRQILGQKVEFLVSFYNNEISEKSEIFDDQFSVERPDGSNFTLKIRSTKLEDSAMYFCASRTSGGARSSDTQYFGPGTRLTVL.

V gene TRBV30 combines with J gene TRBJ1-1; 7 bases match TRBD1. Germline V gene data show CDR1 as GTSNPN and CDR2 as SVGIG (reference sequence). The CDR3 contains 15 residues. V shed 3 bases and J 1 base; nucleotides not matched to a gene: 8. The CDR3 bases are TGTGCCTGGAGCGCCTCGACAGGGACGAACACTGAAGCTTTCTTT. It codes for CAWSASTGTNTEAFF.